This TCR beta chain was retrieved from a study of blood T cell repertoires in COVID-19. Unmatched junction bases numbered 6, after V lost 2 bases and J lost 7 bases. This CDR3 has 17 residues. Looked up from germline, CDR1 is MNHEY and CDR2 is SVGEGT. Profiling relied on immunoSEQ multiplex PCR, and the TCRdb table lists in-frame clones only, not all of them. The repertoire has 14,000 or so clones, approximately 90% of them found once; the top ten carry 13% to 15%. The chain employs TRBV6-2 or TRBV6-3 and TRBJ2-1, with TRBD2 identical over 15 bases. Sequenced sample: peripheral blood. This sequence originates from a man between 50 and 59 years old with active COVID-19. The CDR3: CASSYPGLAGGWNEQFF. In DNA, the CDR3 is TGTGCCAGCAGTTACCCCGGACTAGCGGGGGGGTGGAATGAGCAGTTCTTC.